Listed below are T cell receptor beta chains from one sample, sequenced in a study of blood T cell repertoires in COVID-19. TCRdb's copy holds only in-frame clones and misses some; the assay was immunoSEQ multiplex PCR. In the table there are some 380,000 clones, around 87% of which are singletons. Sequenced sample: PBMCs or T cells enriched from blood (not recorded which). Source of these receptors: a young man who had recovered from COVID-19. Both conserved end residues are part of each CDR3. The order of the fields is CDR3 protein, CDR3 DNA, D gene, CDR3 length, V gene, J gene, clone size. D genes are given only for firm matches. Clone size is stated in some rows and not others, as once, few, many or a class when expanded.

CDR3: CASSLVGDNEKLFF
DNA: TGTGCCAGCAGCTTAGTAGGGGATAATGAAAAACTGTTTTTT
D: .
length: 14
V: TRBV11-2
J: TRBJ1-4
size: .

CDR3: CASNGGSEKLFF
DNA: TGTGCCAGCAACGGCGGCAGCGAAAAACTGTTTTTT
D: .
length: 12
V: TRBV12-3/TRBV12-4
J: TRBJ1-4
size: .

CDR3: CASSHTSTVSNYGYTF
DNA: TGCGCCAGCAGCCATACCTCGACAGTTTCTAACTATGGCTACACCTTC
D: .
length: 16
V: TRBV5-1
J: TRBJ1-2
size: .

CDR3: CASSLGAGASYNSPLHF
DNA: TGTGCCAGCAGCTTGGGGGCAGGGGCCTCCTATAATTCACCCCTCCACTTT
D: .
length: 17
V: TRBV5-4
J: TRBJ1-6
size: few

CDR3: CAWSGAGENSPLHF
DNA: TGTGCCTGGAGTGGTGCAGGGGAAAATTCACCCCTCCACTTT
D: .
length: 14
V: TRBV30
J: TRBJ1-6
size: .

CDR3: CASSPGQGRYGYTF
DNA: TGTGCCAGCAGCCCCGGACAGGGGAGGTATGGCTACACCTTC
D: TRBD1
length: 14
V: TRBV7-9
J: TRBJ1-2
size: once

CDR3: CASSLDHRVGTEAFF
DNA: TGTGCCAGCAGCTTGGACCACAGGGTTGGCACTGAAGCTTTCTTT
D: .
length: 15
V: TRBV5-6
J: TRBJ1-1
size: .

CDR3: CASSPRPGQAYEQYF
DNA: TGCGCCAGCAGCCCCCGTCCGGGACAGGCCTACGAGCAGTACTTC
D: TRBD1
length: 15
V: TRBV4-1
J: TRBJ2-7
size: .

CDR3: CASSRGGGSNQPQHF
DNA: TGTGCCAGCAGTCGGGGAGGGGGGAGCAATCAGCCCCAGCATTTT
D: .
length: 15
V: TRBV5-4
J: TRBJ1-5
size: .

CDR3: CASSRRPGLPSSGNTIYF
DNA: TGTGCCAGCAGCCGCAGACCGGGACTTCCAAGCTCTGGAAACACCATATATTTT
D: .
length: 18
V: TRBV14
J: TRBJ1-3
size: .

CDR3: CASSYETSWETQYF
DNA: TGTGCCAGCAGTTACGAGACTAGCTGGGAGACCCAGTACTTC
D: TRBD2
length: 14
V: TRBV6-2/TRBV6-3
J: TRBJ2-5
size: once

CDR3: CASREGLGNTIYF
DNA: TGTGCCAGCAGGGAGGGACTTGGAAACACCATATATTTT
D: .
length: 13
V: TRBV7-9
J: TRBJ1-3
size: few

CDR3: CASSQESLTGVTNYGYTF
DNA: TGTGCCAGCAGCCAAGAGTCCTTGACAGGCGTCACAAACTATGGCTACACCTTC
D: .
length: 18
V: TRBV14
J: TRBJ1-2
size: .

CDR3: CASSPSGQNSYEQYF
DNA: TGTGCCAGCTCACCATCAGGACAGAACTCCTACGAGCAGTACTTC
D: .
length: 15
V: TRBV18
J: TRBJ2-7
size: .

CDR3: CASSIASYSNQPQHF
DNA: TGTGCCAGTAGTATCGCTAGCTATAGCAATCAGCCCCAGCATTTT
D: .
length: 15
V: TRBV19
J: TRBJ1-5
size: .

CDR3: CASSSQIPAFF
DNA: TGTGCCAGCAGTTCACAGATCCCGGCTTTCTTT
D: .
length: 11
V: TRBV12-3/TRBV12-4
J: TRBJ1-1
size: .

CDR3: CASSLLAGDTDTQYF
DNA: TGTGCCAGCAGCTTACTGGCGGGGGACACAGATACGCAGTATTTT
D: TRBD2
length: 15
V: TRBV7-6
J: TRBJ2-3
size: .

CDR3: CASSFSASSGNTIYF
DNA: TGCGCCAGCAGCTTCAGCGCGAGCTCTGGAAACACCATATATTTT
D: .
length: 15
V: TRBV5-1
J: TRBJ1-3
size: many

CDR3: CASSTPRSGQGSHLLNSPLHF
DNA: TGTGCCAGCAGCACCCCGAGATCAGGACAGGGGTCCCATCTCCTGAATTCACCCCTCCACTTT
D: TRBD1
length: 21
V: TRBV9
J: TRBJ1-6
size: .

CDR3: CASSGGTGLYGYTF
DNA: TGTGCCAGCAGCGGTGGGACAGGGTTATATGGCTACACCTTC
D: TRBD1
length: 14
V: TRBV5-5
J: TRBJ1-2
size: .

CDR3: CASSSRGSSTDTQYF
DNA: TGTGCCAGCAGCTCCCGAGGTTCCTCGACAGATACGCAGTATTTT
D: .
length: 15
V: TRBV7-9
J: TRBJ2-3
size: .

CDR3: CASSAGRGIETNEKLFF
DNA: TGTGCCAGCAGCGCCGGTAGGGGTATTGAGACTAATGAAAAACTGTTTTTT
D: .
length: 17
V: TRBV11-2
J: TRBJ1-4
size: .

CDR3: CASSRRQGYTEAFF
DNA: TGTGCCAGCAGTCGGAGACAGGGTTACACTGAAGCTTTCTTT
D: TRBD1
length: 14
V: TRBV6-5
J: TRBJ1-1
size: .

CDR3: CSAGGTGSQPQHF
DNA: TGCAGCGCCGGCGGGACAGGGAGTCAGCCCCAGCATTTT
D: TRBD1
length: 13
V: TRBV29-1
J: TRBJ1-5
size: .

CDR3: CASSPLSDTQYF
DNA: TGTGCCAGCAGCCCCCTCTCAGATACGCAGTATTTT
D: .
length: 12
V: TRBV9
J: TRBJ2-3
size: .

CDR3: CASLTEVRAFF
DNA: TGTGCCAGCCTAACCGAGGTACGGGCTTTCTTT
D: .
length: 11
V: TRBV12-3/TRBV12-4
J: TRBJ1-1
size: once

CDR3: CASSGLARETQYF
DNA: TGTGCCAGCAGCGGACTAGCTAGAGAGACCCAGTACTTC
D: TRBD2
length: 13
V: TRBV9
J: TRBJ2-5
size: .

CDR3: CASSVGGTGANVLTF
DNA: TGTGCCAGCAGCGTAGGAGGGACTGGGGCCAACGTCCTGACTTTC
D: .
length: 15
V: TRBV9
J: TRBJ2-6
size: .

CDR3: CASSDSWTANTGELFF
DNA: TGTGCCAGCAGTGACTCGTGGACAGCGAACACCGGGGAGCTGTTTTTT
D: .
length: 16
V: TRBV6-4
J: TRBJ2-2
size: .

CDR3: CASSITTGGYYGYTF
DNA: TGTGCCAGTAGTATCACAACAGGGGGCTATTATGGCTACACCTTC
D: TRBD1
length: 15
V: TRBV19
J: TRBJ1-2
size: .

CDR3: CASSMGLATTDTQYF
DNA: TGTGCCAGCAGCATGGGACTAGCGACGACAGATACGCAGTATTTT
D: TRBD2
length: 15
V: TRBV9
J: TRBJ2-3
size: .

CDR3: CASSPNPDSPLHF
DNA: TGTGCCAGCTCACCAAACCCGGATTCACCCCTCCACTTT
D: .
length: 13
V: TRBV18
J: TRBJ1-6
size: .

CDR3: CASSYSRTGGETQYF
DNA: TGTGCCAGCAGTTACTCACGGACAGGGGGGGAGACCCAGTACTTC
D: TRBD1
length: 15
V: TRBV6-5
J: TRBJ2-5
size: .

CDR3: CAWKGLMNTEAFF
DNA: TGTGCCTGGAAGGGGCTTATGAACACTGAAGCTTTCTTT
D: .
length: 13
V: TRBV30
J: TRBJ1-1
size: .

CDR3: CATSSDRGDEQFF
DNA: TGTGCCACCAGCAGCGACAGGGGCGATGAGCAGTTCTTC
D: TRBD1
length: 13
V: TRBV15
J: TRBJ2-1
size: .

CDR3: CASSLAANYGYTF
DNA: TGTGCCAGCAGCTTAGCTGCGAACTATGGCTACACCTTC
D: .
length: 13
V: TRBV7-3
J: TRBJ1-2
size: few

CDR3: CSVESRAWNTEAFF
DNA: TGCAGCGTTGAAAGCAGGGCCTGGAACACTGAAGCTTTCTTT
D: .
length: 14
V: TRBV29-1
J: TRBJ1-1
size: once

CDR3: CASSLARSRDTEAFF
DNA: TGTGCCAGCAGCTTAGCGAGAAGCAGGGACACTGAAGCTTTCTTT
D: .
length: 15
V: TRBV7-6
J: TRBJ1-1
size: .

CDR3: CASSAPSGELRLFF
DNA: TGTGCCAGCAGCGCCCCTAGCGGGGAGCTTCGGCTGTTTTTT
D: TRBD2
length: 14
V: TRBV2
J: TRBJ2-2
size: .

CDR3: CASSSRELNSPLHF
DNA: TGTGCCAGCAGCTCGAGGGAGTTGAATTCACCCCTCCACTTT
D: .
length: 14
V: TRBV7-2
J: TRBJ1-6
size: once

CDR3: CASSIGTSQSYEQYF
DNA: TGTGCCAGTAGTATCGGGACTAGCCAGTCCTACGAGCAGTACTTC
D: TRBD2
length: 15
V: TRBV19
J: TRBJ2-7
size: .